This T cell receptor (beta chain) was sequenced in a study of identical twins. Regarding the study as a whole: The models gave estimates that fell short of the out-of-frame TCR alpha sharing seen in monozygotic twins.

This clonotype was seen at least ten times. Its antigen is still unknown. Using its own MiXCR run on the 5' RACE reads, TCRdb lists one record per CDR3 protein. There are more than 650,000 distinct CDR3 sequences in the sample; roughly 6.2% occur only once, and 1.5% to 2% lies in the top ten. The receptor was derived from a young man in good health. Sequencing was carried out using naive T cells sorted from blood.

The CDR3 DNA sequence: TGTGCCATCAGGATAGCGGGAGGTCACACCGGGGAGCTGTTTTTT. As protein: CAIRIAGGHTGELFF. The chain is built from TRBV10-3 and TRBJ2-2; 10 bases fit TRBD2. The germline V gene has CDR1 ENHRY and CDR2 SYGVKD. CDR3 size: 15 residues. Trimming removed 6 bases from V and 3 bases from J; junction bases left unmatched: 4.